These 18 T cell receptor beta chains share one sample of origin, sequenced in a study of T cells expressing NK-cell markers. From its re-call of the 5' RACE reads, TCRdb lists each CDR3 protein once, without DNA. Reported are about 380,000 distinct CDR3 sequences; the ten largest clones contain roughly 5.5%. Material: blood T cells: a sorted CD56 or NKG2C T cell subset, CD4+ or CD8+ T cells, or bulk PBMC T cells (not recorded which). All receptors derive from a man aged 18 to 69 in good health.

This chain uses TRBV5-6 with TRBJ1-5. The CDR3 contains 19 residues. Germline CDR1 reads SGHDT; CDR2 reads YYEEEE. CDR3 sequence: CASSRTKTRRGLGNQPQHF.

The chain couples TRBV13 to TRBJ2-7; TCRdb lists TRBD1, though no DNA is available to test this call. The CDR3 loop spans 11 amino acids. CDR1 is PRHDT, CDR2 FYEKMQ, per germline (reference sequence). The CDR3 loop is CASGQAYEQYF.

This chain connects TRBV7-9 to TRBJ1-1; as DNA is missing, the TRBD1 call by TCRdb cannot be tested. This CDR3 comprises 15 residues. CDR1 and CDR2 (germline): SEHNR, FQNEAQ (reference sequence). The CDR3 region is CASSLDGHRNTEAFF.

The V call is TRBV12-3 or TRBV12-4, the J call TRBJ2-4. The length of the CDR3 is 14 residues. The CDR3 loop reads CASSQREFRNIQYF.

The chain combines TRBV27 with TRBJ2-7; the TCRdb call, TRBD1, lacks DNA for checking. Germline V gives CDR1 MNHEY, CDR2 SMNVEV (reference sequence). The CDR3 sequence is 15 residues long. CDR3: CATRSLESGAHEQYF.

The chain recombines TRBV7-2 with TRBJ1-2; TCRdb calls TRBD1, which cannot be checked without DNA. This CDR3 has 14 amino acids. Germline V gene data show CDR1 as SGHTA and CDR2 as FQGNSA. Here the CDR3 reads CASSLKGQGGGYTF.

The CDR3 reads CASSLATSGGTGEQFF. This rearrangement joins TRBV12-3 or TRBV12-4 to TRBJ2-1; TCRdb indicates TRBD2, and absent DNA this call remains unverified. The CDR3 has 16 amino acids.

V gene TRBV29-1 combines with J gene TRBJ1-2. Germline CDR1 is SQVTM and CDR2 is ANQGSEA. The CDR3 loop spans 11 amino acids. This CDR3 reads CSVEVIEGYTF.

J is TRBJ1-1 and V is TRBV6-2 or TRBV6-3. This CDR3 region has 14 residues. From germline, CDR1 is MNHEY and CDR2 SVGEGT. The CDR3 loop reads CASSYSLMWTEAFF.

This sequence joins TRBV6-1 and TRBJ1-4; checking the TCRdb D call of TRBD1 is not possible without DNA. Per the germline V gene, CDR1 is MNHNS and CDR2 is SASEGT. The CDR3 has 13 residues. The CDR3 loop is CASKDRGNEKLFF.

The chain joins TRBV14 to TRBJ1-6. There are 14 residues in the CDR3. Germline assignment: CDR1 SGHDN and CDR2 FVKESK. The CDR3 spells CASSPTGWNSPLHF.

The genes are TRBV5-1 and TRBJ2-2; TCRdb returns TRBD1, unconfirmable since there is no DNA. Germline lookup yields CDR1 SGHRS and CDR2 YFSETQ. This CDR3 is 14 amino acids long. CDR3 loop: CASSVTGRSGELFF. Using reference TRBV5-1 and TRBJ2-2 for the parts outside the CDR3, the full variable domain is KAGVTQTPRYLIKTRGQQVTLSCSPISGHRSVSWYQQTPGQGLQFLFEYFSETQRNKGNFPGRFSGRQFSNSRSEMNVSTLELGDSALYLCASSVTGRSGELFFGEGSRLTVL.

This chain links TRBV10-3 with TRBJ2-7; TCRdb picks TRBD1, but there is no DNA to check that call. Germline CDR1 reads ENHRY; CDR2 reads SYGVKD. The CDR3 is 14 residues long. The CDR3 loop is CAISAKGLSYEQYF.

This CDR3 reads CASSLSMAPLDTQYF. The chain couples TRBV27 to TRBJ2-3; the D call from TCRdb, TRBD1, cannot be confirmed without DNA. Germline CDR1 reads MNHEY; CDR2 reads SMNVEV (reference sequence). There are 15 residues in the CDR3.

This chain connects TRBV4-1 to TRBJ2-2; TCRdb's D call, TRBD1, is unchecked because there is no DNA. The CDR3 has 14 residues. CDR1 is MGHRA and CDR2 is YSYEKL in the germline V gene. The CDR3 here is CASSQVGRVGELFF.

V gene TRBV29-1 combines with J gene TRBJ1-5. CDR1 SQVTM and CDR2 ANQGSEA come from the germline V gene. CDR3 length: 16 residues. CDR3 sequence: CSVEDRRAGAGQPQHF.

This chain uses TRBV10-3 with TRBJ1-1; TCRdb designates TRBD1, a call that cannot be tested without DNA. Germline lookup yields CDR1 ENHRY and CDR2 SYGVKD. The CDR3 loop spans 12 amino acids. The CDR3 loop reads CAISESAGGAFF.

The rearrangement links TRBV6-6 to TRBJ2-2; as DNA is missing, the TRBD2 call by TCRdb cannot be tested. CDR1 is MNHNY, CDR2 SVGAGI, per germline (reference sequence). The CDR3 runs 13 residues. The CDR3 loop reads CASTGREGGELFF.